This entry lists 8 T cell receptor beta chains sequenced from one sample in a study of blood T cell repertoires in COVID-19. The assay was immunoSEQ multiplex PCR, and TCRdb's table has in-frame clones only and misses some. The data hold fewer than 350,000 clones, with 75% to 90% observed a single time. The sample comprised PBMCs or T cells enriched from blood (not recorded which). Receptors originate from a woman aged 45 to 65 who had recovered from COVID-19.

This chain uses TRBV19 with TRBJ2-7; the D gene is possibly TRBD2 (6 bases). CDR3 size: 17 residues. Trimming removed 8 bases at V and 2 bases at J, with 25 bases between. Germline V gives CDR1 LNHDA, CDR2 SQIVND (reference sequence). The CDR3 loop reads CASGNRSSGLVPYEQYF. The CDR3 DNA sequence: TGTGCCAGTGGCAACCGGAGTAGCGGCTTGGTCCCCTACGAGCAGTACTTC. Variable domain in full (rest from reference TRBV19 and TRBJ2-7): DGGITQSPKYLFRKEGQNVTLSCEQNLNHDAMYWYRQDPGQGLRLIYYSQIVNDFQKGDIAEGYSVSREKKESFPLTVTSAQKNPTAFYLCASGNRSSGLVPYEQYFGPGTRLTVT.

The genes are TRBV5-1 and TRBJ2-7; TRBD2 is a possible D gene (5 bases). Looked up from germline, CDR1 is SGHRS and CDR2 is YFSETQ. With 1 base removed from V and 5 bases from J, the gap between germline ends came to 10 bases. The CDR3 runs to 13 residues. CDR3 loop: CASSLFVGNEQYF. Here the CDR3 DNA reads TGCGCCAGCAGCTTGTTTGTCGGGAACGAGCAGTACTTC.

DNA for the CDR3: TGTGCCAGCATCCCCGGGGCAGGGGACTCCTACAATGAGCAGTTCTTC. Protein: CASIPGAGDSYNEQFF. The chain joins TRBV6-2 or TRBV6-3 to TRBJ2-1, with D perhaps matching TRBD1 (6 bases). The V and J ends lost 7 bases and 0 bases respectively, with 16 bases between them. CDR1 and CDR2 (germline): MNHEY, SVGEGT. The CDR3 totals 16 residues.

V usage is TRBV5-1 and J usage is TRBJ2-1; the D gene is possibly TRBD1 (6 bases). Germline V CDR1 and CDR2: SGHRS, YFSETQ. The V and J ends lost 2 bases and 3 bases respectively, with 15 bases between them. The CDR3 runs to 16 residues. CDR3 bases: TGCGCCAGCAGCTTCACAGGGCTGGGGGTCTACAATGAGCAGTTCTTC. Amino acid sequence: CASSFTGLGVYNEQFF.

The gene calls are TRBV11-2 and TRBJ2-7; TRBD1 matches 9 bases. This CDR3 has 13 residues. Germline CDR1 is SGHAT and CDR2 is FQNNGV. Unmatched junction bases numbered 4, after V lost 7 bases and J lost 3 bases. This chain's CDR3 is CASTRDRDYEQYF. DNA for the CDR3: TGTGCCAGCACCAGGGACAGGGACTACGAGCAGTACTTC.

The chain uses TRBV19 and TRBJ2-7, with TRBD1 matching 7 bases. With 3 bases clipped from V and 7 bases from J, the junction kept 6 bases outside the gene matches. The CDR3 totals 13 residues. Germline CDR1 LNHDA, CDR2 SQIVND (reference sequence). The CDR3 sequence is CASSISDRVEQYF. The CDR3 DNA follows: TGTGCCAGTAGTATCTCCGACAGGGTTGAGCAGTACTTC. Full variable domain (remainder filled in from reference TRBV19 and TRBJ2-7): DGGITQSPKYLFRKEGQNVTLSCEQNLNHDAMYWYRQDPGQGLRLIYYSQIVNDFQKGDIAEGYSVSREKKESFPLTVTSAQKNPTAFYLCASSISDRVEQYFGPGTRLTVT.

V gene TRBV5-5 combines with J gene TRBJ1-5; 9 positions match TRBD1. V lost 4 bases and J lost 2; bases outside the gene matches: 1. CDR3 length: 14 amino acids. Germline CDR1 and CDR2: SGHKS and YYEKEE (reference sequence). The CDR3 here is CASSRTGGNQPQHF. The CDR3 DNA follows: TGTGCCAGCAGCAGGACAGGGGGCAATCAGCCCCAGCATTTT. Using reference TRBV5-5 and TRBJ1-5 for the parts outside the CDR3, the full variable domain is DAGVTQSPTHLIKTRGQQVTLRCSPISGHKSVSWYQQVLGQGPQFIFQYYEKEERGRGNFPDRFSARQFPNYSSELNVNALLLGDSALYLCASSRTGGNQPQHFGDGTRLSIL.

The CDR3 here is CATAGRATGTSTDTQYF. The DNA for the CDR3 is TGTGCCACCGCGGGACGGGCGACAGGGACTAGCACAGATACGCAGTATTTT. The chain combines TRBV24-1 with TRBJ2-3, with D possibly matching TRBD1 (7 bases). V lost 9 bases to trimming and J lost 0 bases, with 21 bases between them. The germline V gene encodes CDR1 KGHDR and CDR2 SFDVKD. This CDR3 region has 17 residues.